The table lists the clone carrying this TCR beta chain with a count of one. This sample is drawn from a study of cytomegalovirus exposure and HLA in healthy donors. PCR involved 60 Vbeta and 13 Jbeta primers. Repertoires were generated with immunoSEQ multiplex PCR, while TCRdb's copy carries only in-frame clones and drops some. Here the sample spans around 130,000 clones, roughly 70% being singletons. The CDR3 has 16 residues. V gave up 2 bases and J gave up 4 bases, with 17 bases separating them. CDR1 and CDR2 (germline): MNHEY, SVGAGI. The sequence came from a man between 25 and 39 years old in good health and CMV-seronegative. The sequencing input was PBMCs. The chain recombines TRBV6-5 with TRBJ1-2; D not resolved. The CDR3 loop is CASSYQDGSTIYGYTF. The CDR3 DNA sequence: TGTGCCAGCAGTTACCAGGACGGCTCGACTATCTATGGCTACACCTTC.